This record concerns one T cell receptor (beta chain) sequence. With 5 bases removed from V and 0 bases from J, the gap between germline ends came to 8 bases. Germline V gene sequence: CDR1 SGHAT, CDR2 FQNNGV. The CDR3 has 15 amino acids. This specimen belongs to a study of blood T cell repertoires in COVID-19. Study background: Donors in the United States, Italy and Spain gave samples during acute or convalescent COVID-19. The analysed material was cDNA or gDNA that came from T cells, B-cell-depleted T cells, or PBMCs.

Profiling relied on immunoSEQ multiplex PCR, and the TCRdb table lists in-frame clones only, not all of them. In the table there are about 44,000 clones, about 92% of which are singletons. This TCR was sampled from a human donor in a cohort sampled during active COVID-19. The chain employs TRBV11-2 and TRBJ2-6; D not certain. Sequencing used peripheral blood. The DNA for the CDR3 is TGTGCCAGCAGCACATACAGCTCTGGGGCCAACGTCCTGACTTTC. Residues: CASSTYSSGANVLTF.